This paragraph covers one TCR beta chain sequence. Its target is unknown. TCRdb reworked the 5' RACE reads into one entry per CDR3 protein, no DNA. Found here are approximately 440,000 distinct CDR3 sequences; the top ten clones hold over 1.3%. This entry comes from a study of T cells expressing NK-cell markers. About the research overall: The TCR beta repertoires were obtained from sorted CD3+CD56+NKG2C+, CD3+CD56+NKG2C- and CD3+CD56-NKG2C+ T cells. Seropositivity for HCMV was found in most of the eight sequenced donors, with one seronegative. Study findings and constraints: Six of the donors carried dominant NKG2C+ clonotypes that took up about 1.0-7.0% of their CD8+ T cells. Where several donors were concerned, these clonotypes also led the CD3+CD56-NKG2C+ fraction.

The CDR3 has 15 residues. CDR1 and CDR2 from the germline V gene are SGHAT and FQDESV (reference sequence). The J gene is TRBJ2-2, the V gene TRBV11-1; the TRBD1 assignment by TCRdb is unverifiable without DNA. Sequenced input: blood T cells: a sorted CD56 or NKG2C T cell subset, CD4+ or CD8+ T cells, or bulk PBMC T cells (not recorded which). The origin of this receptor is a woman in her forties or fifties in good health. The CDR3 spells CASSAQGPNTGELFF. The whole variable domain, remainder taken from reference TRBV11-1 and TRBJ2-2, is EAEVAQSPRYKITEKSQAVAFWCDPISGHATLYWYRQILGQGPELLVQFQDESVVDDSQLPKDRFSAERLKGVDSTLKIQPAELGDSAMYLCASSAQGPNTGELFFGEGSRLTVL.